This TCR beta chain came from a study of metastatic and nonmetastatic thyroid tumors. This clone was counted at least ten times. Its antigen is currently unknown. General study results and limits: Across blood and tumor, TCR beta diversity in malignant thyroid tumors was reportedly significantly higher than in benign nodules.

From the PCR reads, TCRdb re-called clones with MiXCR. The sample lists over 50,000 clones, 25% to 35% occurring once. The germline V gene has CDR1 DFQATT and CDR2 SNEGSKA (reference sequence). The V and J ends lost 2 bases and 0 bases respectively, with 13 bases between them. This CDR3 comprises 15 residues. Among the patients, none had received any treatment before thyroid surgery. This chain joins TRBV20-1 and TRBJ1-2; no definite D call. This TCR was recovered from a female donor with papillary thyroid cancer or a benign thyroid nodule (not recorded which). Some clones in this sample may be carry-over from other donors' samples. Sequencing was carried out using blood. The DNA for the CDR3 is TGCAGTGCTAGAAGAGCAGGCGGGACTAACTATGGCTACACCTTC. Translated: CSARRAGGTNYGYTF.